This paragraph reports one TCR beta chain. V was clipped by 5 bases and J by 2 bases, with 12 bases between them. There are 15 residues in the CDR3. The data are from a study of Ad26.COV2.S vaccination and SARS-CoV-2 variants. Study background: Enrollment placed the donor in the COV1001 Ad26.COV2.S trial arm. Recipients of Ad26.COV2.S got it intramuscularly, once or twice 56 days apart.

The sample's treatment: approximately 18 received Ad26.COV2.S at low or high dose, single or two shots; several received placebo; per-sample allocation not given. Samples analyzed were those drawn on day 63 after the first vaccine or placebo injection. Based in Boston, the donor was an adult of 18-55 years. What was given as vaccine was an Ad26 vector encoding Wuhan-strain SARS-CoV-2 spike. Using immunoSEQ multiplex PCR, the repertoire was profiled, and TCRdb retains in-frame clones only, with some absent. The sample has about 460,000 clones, about 89% seen once. The chain uses TRBV6-7 and TRBJ1-4; the D gene is possibly TRBD1 (5 bases). TRBV6-7 is labeled an ORF, and its function is uncertain. The source of this sequence is a person aged 18 to 65 who received the Ad26.COV2.S COVID-19 vaccine or a placebo. The sample was peripheral blood, taken in a trial of Ad26.COV2.S vaccine versus placebo. The CDR3 region is CASSKPGTTNEKLFF. The CDR3 DNA follows: TGTGCCAGCAGTAAGCCAGGGACCACTAATGAAAAACTGTTTTTT.